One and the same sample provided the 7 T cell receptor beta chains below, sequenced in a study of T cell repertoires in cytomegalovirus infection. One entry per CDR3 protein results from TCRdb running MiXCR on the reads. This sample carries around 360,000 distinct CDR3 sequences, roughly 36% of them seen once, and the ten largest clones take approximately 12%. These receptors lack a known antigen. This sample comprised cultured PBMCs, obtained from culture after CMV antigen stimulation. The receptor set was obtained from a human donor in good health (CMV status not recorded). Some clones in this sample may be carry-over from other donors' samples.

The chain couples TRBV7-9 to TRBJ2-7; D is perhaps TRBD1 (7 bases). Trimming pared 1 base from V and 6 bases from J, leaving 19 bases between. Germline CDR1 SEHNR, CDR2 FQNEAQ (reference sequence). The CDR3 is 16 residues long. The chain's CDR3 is CASSLGGDRPTLEQYF. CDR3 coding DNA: TGTGCCAGCAGCTTAGGGGGGGACAGACCAACCCTCGAGCAGTACTTC.

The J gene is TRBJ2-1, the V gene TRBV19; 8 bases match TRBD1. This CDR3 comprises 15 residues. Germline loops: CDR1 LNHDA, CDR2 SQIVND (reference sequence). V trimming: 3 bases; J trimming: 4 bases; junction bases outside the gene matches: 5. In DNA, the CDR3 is TGTGCCAGTAGTATCCGAAACAGGGGGTACAATGAGCAGTTCTTC. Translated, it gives CASSIRNRGYNEQFF.

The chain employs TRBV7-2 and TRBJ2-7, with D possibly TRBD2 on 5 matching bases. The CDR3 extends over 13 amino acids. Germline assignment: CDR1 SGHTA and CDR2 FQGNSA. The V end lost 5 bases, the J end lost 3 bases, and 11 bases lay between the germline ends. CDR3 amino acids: CASSRRGVYEQYF. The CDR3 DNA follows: TGTGCCAGCAGCAGACGGGGAGTCTACGAGCAGTACTTC.

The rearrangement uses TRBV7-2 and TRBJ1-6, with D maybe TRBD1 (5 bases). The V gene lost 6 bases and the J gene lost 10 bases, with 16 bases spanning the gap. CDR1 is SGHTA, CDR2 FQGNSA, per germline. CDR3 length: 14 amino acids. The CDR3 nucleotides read TGTGCCAGCAGGCCGCCAGGGCAACAATCACCCCTCCACTTT. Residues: CASRPPGQQSPLHF.

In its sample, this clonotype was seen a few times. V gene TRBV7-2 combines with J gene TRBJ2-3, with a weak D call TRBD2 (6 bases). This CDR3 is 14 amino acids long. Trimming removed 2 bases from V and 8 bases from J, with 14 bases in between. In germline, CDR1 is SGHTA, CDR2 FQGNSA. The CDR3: CASSLRRGGGTQYF. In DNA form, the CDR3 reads TGTGCCAGCAGCTTACGGCGGGGCGGCGGTACGCAGTATTTT.

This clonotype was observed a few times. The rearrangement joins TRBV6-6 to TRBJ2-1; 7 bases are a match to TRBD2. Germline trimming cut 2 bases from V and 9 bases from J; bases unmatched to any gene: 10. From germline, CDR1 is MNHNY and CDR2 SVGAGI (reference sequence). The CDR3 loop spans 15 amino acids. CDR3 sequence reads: CASSYRGLLLTEQFF. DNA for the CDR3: TGTGCCAGCAGTTACCGGGGACTACTGCTTACTGAGCAGTTCTTC.

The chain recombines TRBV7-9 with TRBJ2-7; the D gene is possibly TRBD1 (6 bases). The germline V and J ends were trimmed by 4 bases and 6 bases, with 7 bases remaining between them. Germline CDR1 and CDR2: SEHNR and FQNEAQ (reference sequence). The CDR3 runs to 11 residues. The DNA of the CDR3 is TGTGCCAGCAGCTCGGACAGCGAGCAGTACGTC. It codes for CASSSDSEQYV.